This TCR beta chain was captured by sequencing in a study of T cell changes during pregnancy in multiple sclerosis. In germline, CDR1 is SEHNR, CDR2 FQNEAQ (reference sequence). J was trimmed by 15 bases and V by 1 base; bases with no gene match: 6. The CDR3 spans 13 residues. Here immunoSEQ multiplex PCR was the method, and the copy in TCRdb shows in-frame clones only, minus some. The data hold more than 75,000 clones, with approximately 94% observed a single time. The sequencing here drew on peripheral blood, taken in the third trimester of pregnancy. The clonotype was recovered from a female donor with multiple sclerosis, enrolled in a pregnancy study. The genes are TRBV7-9 and TRBJ2-1, with 10 nucleotides matching TRBD2. In DNA form, the CDR3 reads TGTGCCAGCAGCTTAGAGGCTAGCGGGGGTCCGTTCTTC. Encoded protein: CASSLEASGGPFF. Together with reference TRBV7-9 and TRBJ2-1, the CDR3 gives the full variable domain: DTGVSQNPRHKITKRGQNVTFRCDPISEHNRLYWYRQTLGQGPEFLTYFQNEAQLEKSRLLSDRFSAERPKGSFSTLEIQRTEQGDSAMYLCASSLEASGGPFFGPGTRLTVL.